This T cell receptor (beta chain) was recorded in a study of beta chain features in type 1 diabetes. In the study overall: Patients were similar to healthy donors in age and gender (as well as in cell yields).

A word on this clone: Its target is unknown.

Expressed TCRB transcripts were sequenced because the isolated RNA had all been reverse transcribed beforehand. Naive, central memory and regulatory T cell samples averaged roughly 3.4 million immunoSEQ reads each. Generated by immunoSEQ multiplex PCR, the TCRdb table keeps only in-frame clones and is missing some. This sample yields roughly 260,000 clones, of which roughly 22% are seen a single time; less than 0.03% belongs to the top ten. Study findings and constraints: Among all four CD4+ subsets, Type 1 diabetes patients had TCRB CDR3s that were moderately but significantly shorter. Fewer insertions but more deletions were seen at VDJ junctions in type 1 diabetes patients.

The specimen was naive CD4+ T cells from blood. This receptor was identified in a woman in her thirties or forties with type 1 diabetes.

The CDR3 DNA sequence: TGTGCCAGCGCCGGGACAGGTTTTTCTGGAAACACCATATATTTT. Amino acid sequence: CASAGTGFSGNTIYF. The chain carries TRBV6-6 and TRBJ1-3; 8 bases fit TRBD1. CDR3 length: 15 residues. From germline, CDR1 is MNHNY and CDR2 SVGAGI (reference sequence). V was clipped by 8 bases and J by 1 base; unmatched bases: 7.